This T cell receptor beta chain was recorded in a study of cytomegalovirus exposure and HLA in healthy donors. General study results and limits: Cytomegalovirus-associated status was assigned to around 160 TCR beta chains. Association of a missense DCLRE1C variant with TCR beta V- and J-gene trimming was reported in a later analysis.

CDR1 is LNHDA and CDR2 is SQIVND in the germline V gene (reference sequence). The V segment lost 10 bases and the J segment 1 base; nucleotides outside the gene matches: 10. The CDR3 covers 16 residues. PCR employed 60 Vbeta and 13 Jbeta primers. Assay: immunoSEQ multiplex PCR; the TCRdb copy retains only in-frame clones and omits some. Of about 160,000 clones in the sample, about 80% were seen once. This clone came up a few times. What it recognizes is unknown. The sequenced material came from PBMCs. The TCR comes from a woman aged 45-65 years in good health and CMV-seropositive. The chain combines TRBV19 with TRBJ2-4, with 10 bases that match TRBD1. CDR3 sequence reads: CATLDRGLGAKNIQYF. CDR3 in DNA: TGTGCCACCCTGGACAGGGGGTTGGGGGCCAAAAACATTCAGTACTTC.